The 10 T cell receptor beta chains below come from one sample, sequenced in a study of blood T cell repertoires in COVID-19. The repertoire was sequenced with immunoSEQ multiplex PCR; TCRdb's copy has only in-frame clones and lacks some. The repertoire includes 200,000 to 250,000 clones, approximately 90% of them detected once, and about 0.8% sits in the top ten. The sequencing input was peripheral blood. These receptors originate from a man in his fifties or sixties with COVID-19, enrolled during active disease.

The chain combines TRBV5-4 with TRBJ1-1; 9 nucleotides match TRBD1. The CDR3 runs 16 residues. The J segment lost 1 base and the V segment lost 4 bases, leaving 8 bases of the junction unmatched. CDR1 and CDR2 (germline): SGHNT, YYREEE (reference sequence). CDR3 nucleotides: TGTGCCAGCAGCCCGCCGGGACAGGGACCGAACACTGAAGCTTTCTTT. Its protein product is CASSPPGQGPNTEAFF.

J is TRBJ2-2 and V is TRBV18; 8 positions agree with TRBD2. The CDR3 has 16 amino acids. V lost 0 bases to trimming and J lost 5 bases; unmatched junction nucleotides: 5. CDR1 is KGHSH and CDR2 is LQKENI in the germline V gene. Written as DNA, the CDR3 is TGTGCCAGCTCACCACCCTCACGGGGGGGAACCGGGGAGCTGTTTTTT. Protein product: CASSPPSRGGTGELFF.

Concerning this clone: The sample has other DNA sequences that encode this CDR3 too. This chain uses TRBV10-3 with TRBJ2-1, with a tentative D call TRBD2 (6 bases). V dropped 3 bases and J dropped 7 bases, with 10 bases sitting between them. The germline V gene has CDR1 ENHRY and CDR2 SYGVKD. The CDR3 has 13 amino acids. This CDR3 reads CAISDGGRNEQFF. CDR3 DNA sequence: TGTGCCATCAGTGACGGAGGGCGTAATGAGCAGTTCTTC.

The rearrangement joins TRBV6-1 to TRBJ1-5; weak D call: TRBD1 (5 bases). The CDR3 spans 16 residues. CDR1 and CDR2 (germline): MNHNS, SASEGT. The V gene lost 3 bases and the J gene lost 3 bases, with 15 bases spanning the gap. The DNA of the CDR3 is TGTGCCAGCAGTGAGAAGACGGGGGGGAACAATCAGCCCCAGCATTTT. Translated, it gives CASSEKTGGNNQPQHF.

This clone appeared a few times. The chain employs TRBV5-5 and TRBJ2-7; 7 bases fit TRBD1. The CDR3 covers 15 residues. Germline CDR1 is SGHKS and CDR2 is YYEKEE (reference sequence). V dropped 4 bases and J dropped 4; count of bases not matched to a gene: 11. The CDR3 protein is CASSRTGTDIYEQYF. CDR3 sequence (DNA): TGTGCCAGCAGCCGCACCGGGACAGATATATACGAGCAGTACTTC.

V and J are TRBV29-1 and TRBJ1-1, with D unclear. Germline CDR1 SQVTM, CDR2 ANQGSEA. V lost 7 bases and J 7 bases, leaving 19 bases between the germline ends. The CDR3 length is 13 residues. This chain's CDR3 is CSAIRGLGDEAFF. The DNA for the CDR3 is TGCAGCGCCATCCGAGGCCTCGGGGATGAAGCTTTCTTT.

The chain uses TRBV9 and TRBJ2-3; 7 nucleotides agree with TRBD2. Germline V gene data show CDR1 as SGDLS and CDR2 as YYNGEE. The CDR3 has 18 amino acids. V was pared by 0 bases and J by 4 bases, with 14 bases of the junction left unmatched. The CDR3 here is CASSVDLLERDYPDTQYF. The CDR3 bases are TGTGCCAGCAGCGTAGATTTATTGGAGCGGGATTATCCAGATACGCAGTATTTT.

This chain uses TRBV27 with TRBJ2-3, with unresolved D. The V gene lost 5 bases and the J gene lost 6 bases, with 9 bases spanning the gap. CDR1 MNHEY and CDR2 SMNVEV come from the germline V gene (reference sequence). CDR3 length: 12 amino acids. CDR3 protein: CASSTIPDTQYF. The CDR3 region has the DNA TGTGCCAGCAGTACTATCCCCGATACGCAGTATTTT.

This chain joins TRBV20-1 and TRBJ2-1; TRBD2 is a possible D gene (5 bases). V was cut by 3 bases and J by 10 bases, with 16 bases left in between. Germline CDR1 reads DFQATT; CDR2 reads SNEGSKA (reference sequence). This CDR3 comprises 13 residues. The chain's CDR3 is CSASSIGSGEQFF. DNA for the CDR3: TGCAGTGCTAGTTCCATAGGGAGCGGAGAGCAGTTCTTC.

The chain couples TRBV19 to TRBJ2-1, with 12 nucleotides matching TRBD2. CDR3 length equals 16 residues. The J segment lost 2 bases and the V segment lost 3 bases, leaving 2 bases of the junction unmatched. In germline, CDR1 is LNHDA, CDR2 SQIVND (reference sequence). The CDR3 here is CASSMTSGSTYNEQFF. The CDR3 bases are TGTGCCAGTAGTATGACTAGCGGGAGTACCTACAATGAGCAGTTCTTC.